These 10 T cell receptor beta chains were all obtained from the same sample, sequenced in a study of cytomegalovirus exposure and HLA in healthy donors (TCRdb year 2017). The library came from the immunoSEQ multiplex PCR assay. For the multiplex PCR, a mixture combining 60 forward primers for TCR Vbeta segments and 13 reverse primers for TCR Jbeta segments was used. TCRdb mirrors the immuneACCESS table, restricted to in-frame sequences. Some clones are absent from its copies; in checked studies, under half trace to an unresolved V gene, and the reason for the others is unknown. For this sample, the table gives 40,000 to 50,000 clones. About 1.8% of the sample rests with the top ten. Sequenced material: PBMCs. These receptors were obtained from a woman younger than 45 in good health and CMV-seronegative.

The chain carries TRBV6-5 and TRBJ2-7, with 8 bases matching TRBD2. V shed 2 bases and J 3 bases; nucleotides not matched to a gene: 3. In germline, CDR1 is MNHEY, CDR2 SVGAGI. The CDR3 has 14 residues. The CDR3 loop is CASSYGTSVYEQYF. CDR3 DNA: TGTGCCAGCAGTTACGGGACTAGTGTCTACGAGCAGTACTTC.

The V call is TRBV29-1, the J call TRBJ2-5, with D unresolved. The CDR3 covers 10 residues. Trimming took 2 bases from V and 5 from J, leaving 3 bases between them. Germline V gene sequence: CDR1 SQVTM, CDR2 ANQGSEA. The CDR3 reads CSVERETQYF. As DNA, the CDR3 is TGCAGCGTTGAACGTGAGACCCAGTACTTC.

The rearrangement joins TRBV21-1 to TRBJ1-5; the table assigns TRBD1, which was not confirmed against the DNA. TRBV21-1 is flagged as a pseudogene. CDR3 size: 18 residues. CDR3 nucleotides: TGTGCCAGCAGCGATGCCGGGACACCTATTAAGAGCAATCAGCCCCAGCATTTT. Translation gives CASSDAGTPIKSNQPQHF.

The rearrangement joins TRBV10-3 to TRBJ1-2; D is unresolved. This CDR3 is 11 amino acids long. The germline V gene encodes CDR1 ENHRY and CDR2 SYGVKD. V was pared by 2 bases and J by 8 bases, with 6 bases between. CDR3 nucleotide sequence: TGTGCCATCAGTGAGGCGGGGGGCTACACCTTC. This gives the protein CAISEAGGYTF.

V and J are TRBV19 and TRBJ2-3; the match to TRBD2 covers 10 bases. Germline values: CDR1 LNHDA, CDR2 SQIVND (reference sequence). The CDR3 totals 15 residues. V gave up 5 bases and J gave up 4 bases; unmatched junction bases: 6. Here the CDR3 reads CASSQLAGWADTQYF. For the CDR3, the DNA is TGTGCCAGTAGTCAACTAGCGGGATGGGCAGATACGCAGTATTTT.

The gene calls are TRBV6-1 and TRBJ2-1; no clear D gene. V was trimmed by 3 bases and J by 0 bases, leaving 6 bases between them. Germline V lookup: CDR1 MNHNS, CDR2 SASEGT. CDR3 length: 14 amino acids. The CDR3 loop is CASSDISSYNEQFF. DNA for the CDR3: TGTGCCAGCAGTGATATCAGCTCCTACAATGAGCAGTTCTTC.

The chain uses TRBV2 and TRBJ2-7; 16 nucleotides align to TRBD2. Trimming at V came to 9 bases and at J to 5 bases, leaving 10 bases not matched to a gene. Germline V gene lookup returns CDR1 SNHLY and CDR2 FYNNEI. The length of the CDR3 is 16 residues. This chain's CDR3 is CASGTSGRAGGHEQYF. In nucleotides, the CDR3 is TGTGCCAGTGGGACTAGCGGGAGGGCCGGGGGACACGAGCAGTACTTC.

The rearrangement links TRBV18 to TRBJ2-2, with 7 bases lining up with TRBD1. Germline CDR1 is KGHSH and CDR2 is LQKENI. CDR3 size: 15 residues. V dropped 3 bases and J dropped 1; count of bases not matched to a gene: 2. CDR3 protein: CASSPDRKNTGELFF. The CDR3 nucleotides are TGTGCCAGCTCACCGGACAGGAAGAACACCGGGGAGCTGTTTTTT.

V gene TRBV6-5 combines with J gene TRBJ2-1; 11 bases are shared with TRBD2. The V and J ends lost 6 bases and 5 bases, in that order; junction bases with no gene match: 6. CDR1 is MNHEY, CDR2 SVGAGI, per germline. CDR3 length: 15 residues. The CDR3 DNA sequence: TGTGCCAGCAGGCAACTAGCGGGGGCCGACAATGAGCAGTTCTTC. It encodes CASRQLAGADNEQFF.

CDR3 in amino acids: CAIGSQGVDQPQHF. Here the CDR3 DNA reads TGTGCCATCGGCTCTCAGGGGGTCGATCAGCCCCAGCATTTT. V gene TRBV10-3 combines with J gene TRBJ1-5, with TRBD1 matching over 7 bases. The CDR3 is 14 amino acids. CDR1 is ENHRY and CDR2 is SYGVKD in the germline V gene. The V and J ends lost 8 bases and 5 bases, in that order; junction bases with no gene match: 9.